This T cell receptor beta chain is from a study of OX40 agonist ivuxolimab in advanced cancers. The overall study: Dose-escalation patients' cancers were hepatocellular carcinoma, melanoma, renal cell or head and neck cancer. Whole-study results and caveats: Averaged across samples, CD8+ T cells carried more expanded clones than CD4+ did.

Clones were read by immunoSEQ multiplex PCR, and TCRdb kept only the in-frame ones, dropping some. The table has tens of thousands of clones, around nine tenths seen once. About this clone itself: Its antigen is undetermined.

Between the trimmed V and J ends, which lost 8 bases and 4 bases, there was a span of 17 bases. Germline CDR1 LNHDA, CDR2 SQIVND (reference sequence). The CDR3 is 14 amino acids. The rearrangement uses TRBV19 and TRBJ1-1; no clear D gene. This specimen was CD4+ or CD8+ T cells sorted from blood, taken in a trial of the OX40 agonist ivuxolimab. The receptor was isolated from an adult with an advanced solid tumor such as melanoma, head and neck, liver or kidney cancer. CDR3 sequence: CASLSGQGVTEAFF. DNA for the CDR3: TGTGCCAGTCTTTCCGGCCAAGGAGTCACTGAAGCTTTCTTT.